This passage covers 19 T cell receptor beta chains from one sample sequenced in a study of blood T cell repertoires in COVID-19. Generated by immunoSEQ multiplex PCR, the TCRdb table keeps only in-frame clones and is missing some. The repertoire has about 56,000 clones, about 88% of them found once; the top ten carry around 40%. Specimen: peripheral blood. The source is an older woman with COVID-19, enrolled during active disease.

This chain links TRBV28 with TRBJ1-6; no reliable D call. CDR3 size: 14 residues. Germline-derived CDR1 and CDR2 are MDHEN and SYDVKM. Trimming removed 8 bases at V and 0 bases at J, with 8 bases between. The CDR3 is CASRDSSYNSPLHF. DNA for the CDR3: TGTGCCAGCCGGGATAGCTCCTATAATTCACCCCTCCACTTT. The full variable domain, rest sourced from reference TRBV28 and TRBJ1-6, is DVKVTQSSRYLVKRTGEKVFLECVQDMDHENMFWYRQDPGLGLRLIYFSYDVKMKEKGDIPEGYSVSREKKERFSLILESASTNQTSMYLCASRDSSYNSPLHFGNGTRLTVT.

V and J are TRBV28 and TRBJ1-5; D is unresolved. Germline CDR1 reads MDHEN; CDR2 reads SYDVKM. The V and J ends lost 1 base and 7 bases respectively, with 11 bases between them. The CDR3 length is 14 residues. The CDR3 protein is CASSLSAGGQPQHF. In DNA form, the CDR3 reads TGTGCCAGCAGTTTATCGGCCGGCGGCCAGCCCCAGCATTTT.

This chain connects TRBV11-2 to TRBJ2-1, with D tentatively TRBD1 (7 bases). The V end lost 6 bases, the J end lost 3 bases, and 15 bases lay between the germline ends. Germline-derived CDR1 and CDR2 are SGHAT and FQNNGV. CDR3 length: 15 residues. The CDR3 DNA reads as TGTGCCAGCAGGGGGGCAGGGGGGATCTACAATGAGCAGTTCTTC. It is translated as CASRGAGGIYNEQFF.

The genes are TRBV29-1 and TRBJ1-2; no definite D call. The V and J ends lost 3 bases and 4 bases respectively, with 12 bases between them. CDR3 length: 13 residues. The V gene's germline CDR1 is SQVTM and CDR2 ANQGSEA. The CDR3 loop is CSVDIEASYGYTF. CDR3 bases: TGCAGCGTTGACATCGAGGCAAGCTATGGCTACACCTTC.

This sequence joins TRBV30 and TRBJ1-1; D is unclear. The CDR3 is 14 residues long. V gave up 0 bases and J gave up 2 bases, with 10 bases separating them. Looked up from germline, CDR1 is GTSNPN and CDR2 is SVGIG (reference sequence). The CDR3 sequence: CAWSVSLFNTEAFF. The CDR3 DNA follows: TGTGCCTGGAGTGTATCTTTATTCAACACTGAAGCTTTCTTT.

This chain links TRBV5-4 with TRBJ2-1; a weak D match, TRBD1 (6 bases). Trimming took off 0 bases at V and 5 bases at J, with 6 bases between the two ends. The CDR3 length is 13 residues. The germline V gene encodes CDR1 SGHNT and CDR2 YYREEE (reference sequence). As DNA, the CDR3 is TGTGCCAGCAGCTTGGACAGGGACAATGAGCAGTTCTTC. Translated: CASSLDRDNEQFF.

This chain connects TRBV6-5 to TRBJ1-1; D perhaps matches TRBD1 (5 bases). The CDR3 extends over 14 amino acids. The V end was cut by 4 bases, the J end by 4 bases, with 13 bases between. Germline loops: CDR1 MNHEY, CDR2 SVGAGI. CDR3: CASSSSWGGTEAFF. As DNA, the CDR3 is TGTGCCAGCAGTTCCTCGTGGGGGGGCACTGAAGCTTTCTTT.

V and J are TRBV28 and TRBJ2-7; D may be TRBD1 (6 bases). Trimming stripped 8 bases from V and 4 bases from J, with 15 bases between. Germline V gives CDR1 MDHEN, CDR2 SYDVKM. The length of the CDR3 is 13 residues. CDR3 coding DNA: TGTGCCAGCGCAGACCGTCAGGGGTACGAGCAGTACTTC. Translating gives CASADRQGYEQYF.

The chain has TRBV11-2 and TRBJ2-1; TRBD1 might be the D (6 bases). Trimming shortened V by 5 bases and J by 7 bases, and 15 bases separated the two germline ends. The CDR3 is 14 residues long. Germline V lookup: CDR1 SGHAT, CDR2 FQNNGV. The CDR3, as DNA: TGTGCCAGCAGCCAAAGGGCAGGGGAGAATGAGCAGTTCTTC. Translation gives CASSQRAGENEQFF.

The rearrangement joins TRBV3-1 (or the pseudogene TRBV3-2) to TRBJ1-5; D is undetermined. Trimming pared 4 bases from V and 0 bases from J, leaving 4 bases between. This CDR3 spans 13 amino acids. Germline V gene data show CDR1 as LGHDT and CDR2 as YNNKEL (reference sequence). CDR3 in DNA: TGTGCCAGCAGCCTGTATAGCAATCAGCCCCAGCATTTT. Residues: CASSLYSNQPQHF.

The chain has TRBV19 and TRBJ2-3, with D maybe TRBD2 (6 bases). Germline CDR1 reads LNHDA; CDR2 reads SQIVND (reference sequence). The CDR3 is 14 amino acids. V shed 5 bases and J shed 6 bases, with 15 bases lying between them. CDR3 coding DNA: TGTGCCAGTAGTCCTGGGACTGGCGGGGATACGCAGTATTTT. Encoded protein: CASSPGTGGDTQYF.

CDR3 sequence (DNA): TGTGCCAGCAACCCACTAGGAAGCACAGATACGCAGTATTTT. This encodes CASNPLGSTDTQYF. V usage is TRBV6-2 or TRBV6-3 and J usage is TRBJ2-3, with D possibly TRBD2 on 5 matching bases. Germline CDR1 and CDR2: MNHEY and SVGEGT. V lost 7 bases to trimming and J lost 0 bases, with 11 bases between them. The CDR3 contains 14 residues.

The V gene is TRBV4-1, the J gene TRBJ1-1, with a tentative D call TRBD1 (6 bases). Germline CDR1 reads MGHRA; CDR2 reads YSYEKL. The CDR3 extends over 15 amino acids. The germline V and J ends were trimmed by 2 bases and 1 base, with 11 bases remaining between them. The CDR3 loop reads CASSQTDRGNTEAFF. The CDR3 coding sequence is TGCGCCAGCAGCCAAACGGACAGAGGGAACACTGAAGCTTTCTTT.

J is TRBJ2-7 and V is TRBV28; 10 positions match TRBD1. From germline, CDR1 is MDHEN and CDR2 SYDVKM. The V and J ends lost 7 bases and 4 bases, in that order; junction bases with no gene match: 7. This CDR3 comprises 14 residues. The CDR3 sequence is CASTSPGQGYEQYF. CDR3 in DNA: TGTGCCAGCACCAGCCCGGGACAGGGGTACGAGCAGTACTTC.

The rearrangement uses TRBV10-3 and TRBJ1-4; TRBD1 is a possible D gene (5 bases). The germline V and J ends were trimmed by 3 bases and 14 bases, with 13 bases remaining between them. CDR1 ENHRY and CDR2 SYGVKD come from the germline V gene. This CDR3 comprises 12 residues. The chain's CDR3 is CAISDSRDYLFF. As DNA, the CDR3 is TGTGCCATCAGTGATAGCAGGGATTACCTGTTTTTT.

J is TRBJ2-3 and V is TRBV11-3; 8 bases fit TRBD2. J gave up 2 bases and V 5 bases, and 9 bases lay outside the gene matches. The CDR3 loop spans 16 amino acids. CDR1 is SGHNT, CDR2 YENEEA, per germline. The CDR3 coding sequence is TGTGCCAGCAGCCGACTTAGCGGGGCGGACACAGATACGCAGTATTTT. Its protein product is CASSRLSGADTDTQYF.

V is TRBV5-6 and J is TRBJ1-1; D is possibly TRBD1 (5 bases). Per the germline V gene, CDR1 is SGHDT and CDR2 is YYEEEE. V gave up 2 bases and J gave up 10 bases, with 18 bases separating them. This CDR3 region has 14 residues. CDR3 nucleotides: TGTGCCAGCAGCTTTACCCGTGGGGGGTGGTTAGCTTTCTTT. Residues: CASSFTRGGWLAFF.

The chain has TRBV5-8 and TRBJ2-5; TRBD2 matches at 8 bases. J was trimmed by 2 bases and V by 7 bases; bases with no gene match: 16. Germline V gives CDR1 SGHTS, CDR2 YDEGEE. The CDR3 has 17 amino acids. CDR3 sequence (DNA): TGTGCCAGCGCTAGCCCAAACTTTGCGGGAGGTCAAGAGACCCAGTACTTC. Its translation: CASASPNFAGGQETQYF.

Here the CDR3 reads CASLGGTGSDSPLHF. The CDR3 DNA follows: TGTGCCAGTTTAGGGGGCACGGGCAGTGATTCACCCCTCCACTTT. The chain carries TRBV7-8 and TRBJ1-6, with TRBD1 identical over 7 bases. V dropped 9 bases and J dropped 8; count of bases not matched to a gene: 13. CDR1 and CDR2 (germline): SGHVS, FQNEAQ. The CDR3 covers 15 residues.